The 29 T cell receptor beta chains below all came from one sample that was sequenced in a study of neurological immune-mediated disorders. MiXCR was run by TCRdb on the 5' RACE reads, yielding one entry per CDR3 protein. The table has tens of thousands of distinct CDR3 sequences, 7% to 8% seen once. Sequenced input: PBMCs. The receptors shown here come from a woman aged 40 to 55 in good health.

In its sample, this clonotype was seen many times. This chain links TRBV20-1 with TRBJ2-5, with 12 bases identical to TRBD2. V was clipped by 3 bases and J by 5 bases; unmatched bases: 4. Germline-derived CDR1 and CDR2 are DFQATT and SNEGSKA (reference sequence). The CDR3 has 14 residues. CDR3 in amino acids: CSASTSGGMETQYF. The CDR3 DNA is TGCAGTGCTAGCACTAGCGGGGGGATGGAGACCCAGTACTTC.

This clonotype was recorded many times. The chain links TRBV12-3 or TRBV12-4 to TRBJ1-2; 7 bases fit TRBD1. CDR3 size: 15 residues. V was pared by 6 bases and J by 3 bases, with 10 bases of the junction left unmatched. The CDR3 spells CASSPDREQYYGYTF. The CDR3 DNA is TGTGCCAGCAGCCCCGACAGGGAGCAATACTATGGCTACACCTTC.

Ten or more counts support this clonotype. The chain joins TRBV7-8 to TRBJ2-3, with 12 bases lining up with TRBD2. Trimming removed 1 base from V and 1 base from J; junction bases left unmatched: 15. Per germline, CDR1 SGHVS and CDR2 FQNEAQ. This CDR3 spans 21 amino acids. CDR3: CASSLGTYAIWTSGGTDTQYF. The DNA of the CDR3 is TGTGCCAGCAGCTTAGGGACCTACGCGATCTGGACTAGCGGGGGCACAGATACGCAGTATTTT.

This clonotype has at least ten counts. This rearrangement joins TRBV5-1 to TRBJ2-7; TRBD2 aligns across 9 bases. This CDR3 is built from 16 residues. Trimming took 1 base from V and 2 from J; bases not matched to a gene: 7. Germline V gives CDR1 SGHRS, CDR2 YFSETQ. The CDR3 bases are TGCGCCAGCAGCTTGCGCGGGAGGGTTGGGGCCTACGAGCAGTACTTC. Protein product: CASSLRGRVGAYEQYF.

This clonotype was counted at least ten times. The chain uses TRBV10-2 and TRBJ2-3; 10 nucleotides align to TRBD2. Germline CDR1 and CDR2: WSHSY and SAAADI. Germline trimming cut 5 bases from V and 1 base from J; bases unmatched to any gene: 3. The CDR3 is made up of 15 amino acids. The CDR3 loop reads CASSPGTSGTDTQYF. The CDR3 coding sequence is TGCGCCAGCAGTCCCGGGACTAGCGGCACAGATACGCAGTATTTT.

This clonotype came up many times. This chain links TRBV25-1 with TRBJ2-3; no clear D. Germline V gene lookup returns CDR1 MGHDK and CDR2 SYGVNS. V lost 8 bases to trimming and J lost 1 base, with 13 bases between them. CDR3 length equals 14 residues. This CDR3 reads CASAREGGTDTQYF. The CDR3 DNA reads as TGTGCCAGCGCAAGGGAAGGAGGCACAGATACGCAGTATTTT.

This clonotype was counted at least ten times. This rearrangement joins TRBV3-1 to TRBJ1-5; a possible D gene is TRBD1 (6 bases). V lost 1 base and J 2 bases, leaving 9 bases between the germline ends. CDR1 is LGHDT and CDR2 is YNNKEL in the germline V gene (reference sequence). There are 15 residues in the CDR3. CDR3 sequence reads: CASSQGGQGNQPQHF. As DNA, the CDR3 is TGTGCCAGCAGCCAAGGGGGGCAGGGCAATCAGCCCCAGCATTTT.

A remark on this clonotype: Compared with germline, one end of the junction differs, possibly owing to a read error. The V call is TRBV5-1, the J call TRBJ2-5; 8 bases fit TRBD1. CDR1 and CDR2 (germline): SGHRS, YFSETQ. This CDR3 is 16 amino acids long. The CDR3 here is CASSFRSTGVGETRYF. DNA of the CDR3: TGCGCCAGCAGTTTCCGTTCGACAGGGGTCGGGGAAACCCGGTACTTC.

This clonotype was seen ten or more times. This sequence joins TRBV3-1 and TRBJ2-4; D is undetermined. The CDR3 runs 15 residues. Trimming cost V 4 bases and J 6 bases, with 16 bases left between them. The germline CDR1 and CDR2 sequences are LGHDT and YNNKEL (reference sequence). The CDR3 nucleotides read TGTGCCAGCAGCCCGTCGGACCGCCTCGCAAACATTCAGTACTTC. Amino acid sequence: CASSPSDRLANIQYF.

This clonotype was seen ten or more times. This sequence joins TRBV27 and TRBJ1-1; 9 bases agree with TRBD1. The J segment lost 2 bases and the V segment lost 4 bases, leaving 5 bases of the junction unmatched. Looked up from germline, CDR1 is MNHEY and CDR2 is SMNVEV (reference sequence). The CDR3 loop spans 15 amino acids. In nucleotides, the CDR3 is TGTGCCAGCAGTTCCGGGACAGGGTTCAACACTGAAGCTTTCTTT. It specifies CASSSGTGFNTEAFF.

This clonotype was counted at least ten times. The V call is TRBV27, the J call TRBJ2-6; D gene unclear. Germline V gene lookup returns CDR1 MNHEY and CDR2 SMNVEV (reference sequence). V was pared by 2 bases and J by 0 bases, with 8 bases between. CDR3 length: 16 amino acids. DNA for the CDR3: TGTGCCAGCAGTTTAGAAGGGAACTCTGGGGCCAACGTCCTGACTTTC. It translates to CASSLEGNSGANVLTF.

Ten or more counts support this clonotype. The V gene is TRBV29-1, the J gene TRBJ2-2; D gene ambiguous. The germline gives CDR1 SQVTM, CDR2 ANQGSEA. V gave up 7 bases and J gave up 6 bases, with 15 bases separating them. There are 13 residues in the CDR3. CDR3 in DNA: TGCAGCGCCGAGGACCCCGGACCCGGGGAGCTGTTTTTT. Protein product: CSAEDPGPGELFF.

This clonotype is classed as medium-sized (0.01 to 0.1%). The chain has TRBV20-1 and TRBJ2-3, with 8 nucleotides matching TRBD2. V lost 3 bases to trimming and J lost 4 bases; unmatched junction nucleotides: 6. The CDR3 has 14 residues. Per germline, CDR1 DFQATT and CDR2 SNEGSKA (reference sequence). The CDR3 coding sequence is TGCAGTGCTAGGGGGACTAGGGACCCAGATACGCAGTATTTT. This codes for CSARGTRDPDTQYF.

This clonotype was detected ten times or more. The junction does not match germline at one end; this may be a read error. The rearrangement joins TRBV15 to TRBJ2-7; D could derive from TRBD1 or TRBD2 (6 bases each). The CDR3 runs to 13 residues. The germline gives CDR1 LNHNV, CDR2 YYDKDF (reference sequence). CDR3 sequence: CATSRDGWGASDF. DNA for the CDR3: TGTGCCACCAGCAGAGATGGATGGGGGGCAAGTGACTTC.

The chain links TRBV18 to TRBJ1-1, with 8 bases fitting TRBD1. Per germline, CDR1 KGHSH and CDR2 LQKENI. The CDR3 length is 16 residues. V gave up 6 bases and J gave up 1 base; unmatched junction bases: 10. CDR3 loop: CASSQNLDRANTEAFF. The CDR3 DNA sequence: TGTGCCAGCTCCCAAAACCTGGACAGGGCGAACACTGAAGCTTTCTTT.

In the case of this clonotype: The CDR3 does not close with the conserved phenylalanine or tryptophan, likely indicating a read error. The chain couples TRBV28 to TRBJ2-1; 7 nucleotides line up with TRBD2. The CDR3 totals 16 residues. The trim removed 9 bases at V and 0 bases at J, leaving 11 bases unmatched. Germline-derived CDR1 and CDR2 are MDHEN and SYDVKM. CDR3 protein: CASASSGGSSYNEQFL. In nucleotides, the CDR3 is TGTGCCAGTGCTTCCTCGGGCGGGAGCTCCTACAATGAGCAGTTCTTA.

This clonotype was seen ten or more times. The V call is TRBV20-1, the J call TRBJ1-1; D perhaps matches TRBD1 (6 bases). This CDR3 is 10 amino acids long. Germline CDR1 reads DFQATT; CDR2 reads SNEGSKA (reference sequence). CDR3 protein: CSAGQPEAFF. The DNA for the CDR3 is TGCAGCGCCGGACAGCCTGAAGCTTTCTTT.

This clonotype was detected ten times or more. The gene calls are TRBV12-3 or TRBV12-4 and TRBJ2-3; tentatively, D is TRBD2 (6 bases). The CDR3 totals 14 residues. The V end lost 3 bases, the J end lost 7 bases, and 14 bases lay between the germline ends. CDR3 protein: CASSLGLASNTQYF. The DNA of the CDR3 is TGTGCCAGCAGTTTGGGCCTAGCGAGTAATACGCAGTATTTT.

This clonotype occurred many times. The gene calls are TRBV7-9 and TRBJ2-7; D is possibly TRBD1 (5 bases). Trimming pared 2 bases from V and 2 bases from J, leaving 13 bases between. Germline V CDR1 and CDR2: SEHNR, FQNEAQ (reference sequence). The CDR3 has 15 amino acids. The CDR3 nucleotides are TGTGCCAGCAGCTTAAAAGGGGCTGGGACCTACGAGCAGTACTTC. Its protein product is CASSLKGAGTYEQYF.

This clonotype occurred many times. The chain links TRBV5-1 to TRBJ2-1; tentatively, D is TRBD2 (7 bases). Germline CDR1 SGHRS, CDR2 YFSETQ. The germline V and J ends were trimmed by 0 bases and 4 bases, with 11 bases remaining between them. This CDR3 comprises 15 residues. The CDR3 loop is CASSLEGGGYNEQFF. Written as DNA, the CDR3 is TGCGCCAGCAGCTTGGAGGGGGGGGGTTACAATGAGCAGTTCTTC. The variable domain in full, completed from reference TRBV5-1 and TRBJ2-1, reads KAGVTQTPRYLIKTRGQQVTLSCSPISGHRSVSWYQQTPGQGLQFLFEYFSETQRNKGNFPGRFSGRQFSNSRSEMNVSTLELGDSALYLCASSLEGGGYNEQFFGPGTRLTVL.

This clonotype was recorded at least ten times. The chain carries TRBV5-1 and TRBJ2-3; weak D call: TRBD1 (6 bases). This CDR3 has 14 amino acids. V dropped 4 bases and J dropped 5 bases, with 14 bases sitting between them. CDR1 and CDR2 (germline): SGHRS, YFSETQ. The CDR3 spells CASSDDNREDTQYF. Here the CDR3 DNA reads TGCGCCAGCAGCGACGATAACAGGGAAGATACGCAGTATTTT.

This clonotype has just a few counts. The chain uses TRBV2 and TRBJ1-3, with a weak D call TRBD1 (5 bases). The ends were cut back, 2 bases at V and 4 bases at J, with 9 bases in the middle. Germline V gives CDR1 SNHLY, CDR2 FYNNEI. CDR3 length equals 14 residues. The CDR3 DNA reads as TGTGCCAGCAGTGAAACGGGGGTCGGAAACACCATATATTTT. It specifies CASSETGVGNTIYF.

This clonotype was detected many times. The V gene is TRBV15, the J gene TRBJ2-5; D possibly corresponds to TRBD2 (6 bases). CDR3 length: 15 residues. Germline assignment: CDR1 LNHNV and CDR2 YYDKDF (reference sequence). V was trimmed by 1 base and J by 4 bases, leaving 13 bases between them. The CDR3 bases are TGTGCCACCAGCAGAGGAGGTGGCGGGGCAGAGACCCAGTACTTC. This translates into CATSRGGGGAETQYF.

The J gene is TRBJ1-1, the V gene TRBV13; D not resolved. The CDR3 runs 15 residues. Germline CDR1 is PRHDT and CDR2 is FYEKMQ (reference sequence). The V end was cut by 2 bases, the J end by 1 base, with 11 bases between. Here the CDR3 reads CASSLSERSNTEAFF. The CDR3 DNA is TGTGCCAGCAGCTTATCGGAGCGGTCGAACACTGAAGCTTTCTTT. Using reference TRBV13 and TRBJ1-1 for the parts outside the CDR3, the full variable domain is AAGVIQSPRHLIKEKRETATLKCYPIPRHDTVYWYQQGPGQDPQFLISFYEKMQSDKGSIPDRFSAQQFSDYHSELNMSSLELGDSALYFCASSLSERSNTEAFFGQGTRLTVV.

This clonotype was counted at least ten times. V and J are TRBV18 and TRBJ1-1, with TRBD1 matching 9 bases. With V trimmed by 6 bases and J by 5 bases, 7 bases remained unmatched. CDR1 and CDR2 (germline): KGHSH, LQKENI. This CDR3 contains 14 residues. The CDR3 spells CASSLGQGGTEAFF. The DNA for the CDR3 is TGTGCCAGCTCGCTGGGACAGGGTGGGACTGAAGCTTTCTTT.

This clonotype was seen more than once but under ten times. The chain couples TRBV3-1 to TRBJ2-7; D possibly corresponds to TRBD2 (6 bases). V shed 5 bases and J shed 3 bases, with 23 bases lying between them. This CDR3 comprises 17 residues. In germline, CDR1 is LGHDT, CDR2 YNNKEL (reference sequence). The CDR3, as DNA: TGTGCCAGCAGCTCCCGGGACTCCCTCCGAAGTGGCTACGAGCAGTACTTC. As protein: CASSSRDSLRSGYEQYF.

This clonotype occurred many times. This CDR3 is CASGRSSYEQYF. The CDR3 DNA is TGTGCCAGCGGCAGGAGCTCCTACGAGCAGTACTTC. V usage is TRBV27 and J usage is TRBJ2-7; D is unresolved. The CDR3 is 12 residues long. V gave up 8 bases and J gave up 0 bases, with 8 bases separating them. CDR1 and CDR2 from the germline V gene are MNHEY and SMNVEV (reference sequence).

This clonotype was observed at least ten times. J is TRBJ1-2 and V is TRBV5-1, with 7 bases matching TRBD1. The trim removed 4 bases at V and 7 bases at J, leaving 10 bases unmatched. In germline, CDR1 is SGHRS, CDR2 YFSETQ. The CDR3 totals 14 residues. The DNA for the CDR3 is TGCGCCAGCAGCCCCGGACAGGCCGCGGGTGGCTACACCTTC. Its translation: CASSPGQAAGGYTF. Full variable domain (rest looked up from reference TRBV5-1 and TRBJ1-2): KAGVTQTPRYLIKTRGQQVTLSCSPISGHRSVSWYQQTPGQGLQFLFEYFSETQRNKGNFPGRFSGRQFSNSRSEMNVSTLELGDSALYLCASSPGQAAGGYTFGSGTRLTVV.

The chain combines TRBV10-3 with TRBJ1-1; D is possibly TRBD1 (6 bases). Germline V gene sequence: CDR1 ENHRY, CDR2 SYGVKD. This CDR3 is 15 amino acids long. The V end lost 3 bases, the J end lost 5 bases, and 16 bases lay between the germline ends. The CDR3: CAISEPAGEGTEAFF. The CDR3 nucleotides read TGTGCCATCAGTGAACCGGCAGGGGAGGGGACTGAAGCTTTCTTT.